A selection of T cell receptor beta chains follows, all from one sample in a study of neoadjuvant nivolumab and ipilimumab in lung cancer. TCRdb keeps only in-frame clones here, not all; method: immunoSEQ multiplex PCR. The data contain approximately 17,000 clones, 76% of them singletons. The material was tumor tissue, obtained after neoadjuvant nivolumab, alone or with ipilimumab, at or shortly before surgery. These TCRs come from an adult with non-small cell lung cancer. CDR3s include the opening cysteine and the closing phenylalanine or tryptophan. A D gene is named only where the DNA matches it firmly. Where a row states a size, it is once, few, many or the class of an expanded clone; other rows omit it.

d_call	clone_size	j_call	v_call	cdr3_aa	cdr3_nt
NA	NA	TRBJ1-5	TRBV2	CASIKEGGQPQHF	TGTGCCAGCATCAAGGAGGGGGGTCAGCCCCAGCATTTT
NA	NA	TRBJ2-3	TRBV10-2	CASNPGGREETSTDTQYF	TGCGCCAGCAACCCAGGGGGACGGGAGGAAACTAGCACAGATACGCAGTATTTT
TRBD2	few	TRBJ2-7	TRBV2	CASRSRLAGSYEQYF	TGTGCCAGCAGGTCACGACTAGCGGGGAGCTACGAGCAGTACTTC
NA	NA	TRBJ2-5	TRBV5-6	CASSSTGIETQYF	TGTGCCAGCAGCTCGACGGGGATCGAGACCCAGTACTTC
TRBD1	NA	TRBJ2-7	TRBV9	CASSLRTGGDEQYF	TGTGCCAGCAGCCTCCGGACAGGGGGCGACGAGCAGTACTTC
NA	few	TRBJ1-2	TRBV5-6	CASSPGFSYGYTF	TGTGCCAGCAGCCCAGGGTTTAGCTATGGCTACACCTTC
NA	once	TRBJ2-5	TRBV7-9	CASSVEETQYF	TGTGCCAGCAGCGTCGAGGAGACCCAGTACTTC
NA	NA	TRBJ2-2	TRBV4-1	CASSRSGGRSGELFF	TGCGCCAGCAGCCGGAGTGGGGGACGGTCCGGGGAGCTGTTTTTT
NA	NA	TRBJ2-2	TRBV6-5	CASSEMLELGELFF	TGTGCCAGCAGTGAGATGTTGGAACTCGGGGAGCTGTTTTTT
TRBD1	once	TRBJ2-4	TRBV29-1	CSVEGGASGGNIQYF	TGCAGCGTTGAAGGTGGTGCGTCAGGGGGAAACATTCAGTACTTC
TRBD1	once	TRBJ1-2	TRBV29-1	CSAAVGTGTGSGYTF	TGCAGCGCTGCTGTGGGGACCGGGACAGGTAGCGGCTACACCTTC
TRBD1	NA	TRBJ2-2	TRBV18	CASSPTGQGGTGELFF	TGTGCCAGCTCCCCGACAGGACAGGGTGGAACCGGGGAGCTGTTTTTT
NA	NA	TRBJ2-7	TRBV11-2	CASSPTEQYF	TGTGCCAGCAGCCCGACCGAGCAGTACTTC